Following are 8 T cell receptor beta chains from one sample sequenced in a study of blood T cell repertoires in COVID-19. The method was immunoSEQ multiplex PCR; TCRdb's version includes in-frame clones alone and lacks a portion of them. Of approximately 300,000 clones in the sample, around 89% are singletons; the top ten hold 3% to 4%. Sample: peripheral blood. These receptors all stem from a woman in her forties with acute or convalescent COVID-19.

The CDR3 spells CASSYRQNNSPLHF. The CDR3 coding sequence is TGTGCCAGCAGTTACCGACAGAATAATTCACCCCTCCACTTT. The V gene is TRBV6-2 or TRBV6-3, the J gene TRBJ1-6; D is perhaps TRBD1 (5 bases). In germline, CDR1 is MNHEY, CDR2 SVGEGT. The CDR3 has 14 amino acids. Trimming pared 2 bases from V and 5 bases from J, leaving 7 bases between.

This clone came up once. The J gene is TRBJ2-1, the V gene TRBV7-2; 11 bases match TRBD2. This CDR3 is 16 amino acids long. V was clipped by 7 bases and J by 0 bases; unmatched bases: 5. Germline values: CDR1 SGHTA, CDR2 FQGNSA. CDR3 sequence (DNA): TGTGCCAGCAAAGTAGCGGGGGGGCCCTCCTACAATGAGCAGTTCTTC. This codes for CASKVAGGPSYNEQFF.

The rearrangement joins TRBV5-6 to TRBJ1-1, with 7 positions matching TRBD1. Germline V gene lookup returns CDR1 SGHDT and CDR2 YYEEEE. This CDR3 has 16 amino acids. V was pared by 3 bases and J by 0 bases, with 8 bases of the junction left unmatched. CDR3 DNA: TGTGCCAGCAGCTCGGACACCGGGACAGTGAACACTGAAGCTTTCTTT. Translation: CASSSDTGTVNTEAFF.

J is TRBJ2-1 and V is TRBV10-3, with D maybe TRBD1 (6 bases). V lost 6 bases, J lost 12 bases, and 12 bases lay in between. Per the germline V gene, CDR1 is ENHRY and CDR2 is SYGVKD. The CDR3 runs to 11 residues. The CDR3 nucleotides read TGTGCCATCAGACAGGGAGTTTGGCAGTTCTTC. This translates into CAIRQGVWQFF.

This clone appeared a single time. The V gene is TRBV7-6, the J gene TRBJ1-1; D is unclear. V was clipped by 1 base and J by 7 bases, with 7 bases between them. The germline gives CDR1 SGHVS, CDR2 FNYEAQ. The CDR3 sequence is 12 residues long. The CDR3 DNA reads as TGTGCCAGCAGCTTAGATTCCAATGAAGCTTTCTTT. Translated, it gives CASSLDSNEAFF.

The chain is built from TRBV5-1 and TRBJ2-5; D remains ambiguous. Germline-derived CDR1 and CDR2 are SGHRS and YFSETQ. Trimming pared 1 base from V and 2 bases from J, leaving 6 bases between. This CDR3 comprises 13 residues. The CDR3 nucleotides read TGCGCCAGCAGCTTGAACAGACAAGAGACCCAGTACTTC. As protein: CASSLNRQETQYF. Full variable domain (rest looked up from reference TRBV5-1 and TRBJ2-5): KAGVTQTPRYLIKTRGQQVTLSCSPISGHRSVSWYQQTPGQGLQFLFEYFSETQRNKGNFPGRFSGRQFSNSRSEMNVSTLELGDSALYLCASSLNRQETQYFGPGTRLLVL.

CDR3 DNA: TGTGCCAGCAGTTACCCTAGCGGGGGCTCCTACGAGCAGTACGTC. Residues: CASSYPSGGSYEQYV. The chain combines TRBV6-6 with TRBJ2-7; TRBD2 matches at 10 bases. Looked up from germline, CDR1 is MNHNY and CDR2 is SVGAGI (reference sequence). V lost 2 bases and J lost 0; bases outside the gene matches: 1. The CDR3 totals 15 residues.

This chain uses TRBV30 with TRBJ1-4; maybe TRBD1 (6 bases). Germline V gene data show CDR1 as GTSNPN and CDR2 as SVGIG (reference sequence). Trimming shortened V by 5 bases and J by 8 bases, and 15 bases separated the two germline ends. The CDR3 is 13 residues long. The CDR3 spells CAWERGGREKLFF. In DNA, the CDR3 is TGTGCCTGGGAACGGGGGGGCAGAGAAAAACTGTTTTTT.